One T cell receptor beta chain is described in this entry. Antigen specificity is unknown. This sample is part of a study of cytomegalovirus exposure and HLA in healthy donors. Overall study findings and caveats: The study labeled 150 or so TCR beta chains cytomegalovirus-associated.

The table came from immunoSEQ multiplex PCR; TCRdb's copy has only in-frame clones and leaves some out. The sample has more than 200,000 clones; about 90% are singletons. The clonotype was recovered from a woman aged 25 to 39 in good health and CMV-seronegative. What was sequenced was PBMCs.

CDR3 nucleotide sequence: TGTGCCAGCAGCGTAGGCTCGGGGGTTGGGCAGTATTTT. This codes for CASSVGSGVGQYF. This chain joins TRBV9 and TRBJ2-3; D may be TRBD2 (6 bases). Trimming shortened V by 0 bases and J by 11 bases, and 13 bases separated the two germline ends. CDR3 size: 13 residues. The germline CDR1 and CDR2 sequences are SGDLS and YYNGEE. The full variable domain, its missing parts supplied by reference TRBV9 and TRBJ2-3, is DSGVTQTPKHLITATGQRVTLRCSPRSGDLSVYWYQQSLDQGLQFLIQYYNGEERAKGNILERFSAQQFPDLHSELNLSSLELGDSALYFCASSVGSGVGQYFGPGTRLTVL.